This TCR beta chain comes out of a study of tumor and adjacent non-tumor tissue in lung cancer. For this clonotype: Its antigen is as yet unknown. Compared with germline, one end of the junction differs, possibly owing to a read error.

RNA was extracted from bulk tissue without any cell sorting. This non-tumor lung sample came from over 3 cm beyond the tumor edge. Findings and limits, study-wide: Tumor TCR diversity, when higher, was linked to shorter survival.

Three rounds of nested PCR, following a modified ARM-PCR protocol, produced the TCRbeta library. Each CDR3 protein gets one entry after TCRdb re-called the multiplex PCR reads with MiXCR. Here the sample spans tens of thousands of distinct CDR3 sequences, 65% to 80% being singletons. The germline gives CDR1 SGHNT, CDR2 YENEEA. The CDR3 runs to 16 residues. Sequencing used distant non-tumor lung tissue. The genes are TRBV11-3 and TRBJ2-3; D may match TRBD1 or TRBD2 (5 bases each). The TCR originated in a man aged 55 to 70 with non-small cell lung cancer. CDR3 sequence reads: CASSSGLADGTGTHYF. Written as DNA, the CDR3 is TGTGCTAGCAGCTCCGGGCTAGCAGATGGCACAGGTACGCATTATTTT.